The rows below give T cell receptor beta chains drawn from one sample of a study of tumor and adjacent non-tumor tissue in lung cancer. From the multiplex PCR reads, TCRdb called clonotypes with MiXCR, one entry per CDR3 protein. The data contain 65,000 to 75,000 distinct CDR3 sequences, 76% of them seen just once; the ten biggest clones take up 35% to 50%. Sequenced: distant non-tumor lung tissue. These receptors originate from a man in his sixties with non-small cell lung cancer. Both conserved end residues are part of each CDR3.

>TRBV5-1
CASSPGVGGVRGDTQYF
>TRBV28
CASSLSLAGGCEQYF
>TRBV6-6
CASSLQGGVFKQYF
>TRBV11-2
CASNILRGGDKQYF
>TRBV12-3/TRBV12-4
CVSQGGNYGYTF
>TRBV6-5
CVSSHSEQPRTEAFF
>TRBV4-2
CASNPTGGRNEHYF
>TRBV4-1
CASIQVSLAQYGYTF
>TRBV6-2/TRBV6-3
CASSSGLAEVVISSNEQYF
>TRBV20-1
CSASVPGLAGVGEQFF
>TRBV20-1
CSARTQWDSNQPQHF
>TRBV5-1
CANIPDDGDTEAFF
>TRBV28
CASSPQGRATEAFF
>TRBV28
CDCYPLGTKNGYTF
>TRBV29-1
CSVEVGGTRDTQYF
>TRBV19
CASSRDREGCNQPQHF
>TRBV6-5
CANTWGSTSEQFF
>TRBV19
CASSPPGIGINEQFF
>TRBV29-1
CSVEDGDGYTF
>TRBV29-1
CSFEGEGDEQYF
>TRBV20-1
CSAKRTGRHEQYF
>TRBV29-1
CSIYTVTSSHEQYF
>TRBV6-5
CTRMQGGANYGYTF
>TRBV4-1
CTSSQGQGWNTEALF
>TRBV6-5
CASSHYLGAMNSEAFF
>TRBV29-1
CSVIAGTSGYEQYF
>TRBV11-1
CASSLAPWAGAFF
>TRBV12-3/TRBV12-4
CASSLSGISYNEQFF
>TRBV11-1
CTSDKDTYQETQYF
>TRBV29-1
CIVGQGLNQPHHF
>TRBV5-5
CVSSSSWPAGGLFF
>TRBV4-1
CTSSQDSGGRASYEQYF
>TRBV5-8
CASSLVCGTNYGCTF
>TRBV29-1
CSASVGGDTEAVF
>TRBV4-2
CACSLGRHEGTQYF
>TRBV5-4
CVSSLRHTSSPLHF
>TRBV20-1
CSAISSLAETYNEQFF
>TRBV28
CASRTSWINEQFF
>TRBV6-2/TRBV6-3
CASSQVTRYEQFF
>TRBV4-1
CAGSYGSEALF
>TRBV12-3/TRBV12-4
CTSSLSRSTEVFF
>TRBV7-9
CVSSAPSPKAGLAKNIQYF
>TRBV11-1
CAGSYTSDTGKLFF
>TRBV20-1
CSAPRDRGSYEQYF
>TRBV6-5
CESRGTLTQYF
>TRBV2
CATRAGTGGIYGYTF
>TRBV30
CAWGLGGRGDTQYF
>TRBV6-5
CASSYYPRISGRAYTCNEQFF
>TRBV4-1
CASSQDLPDGTAQETQYF
>TRBV6-5
CGSSHYLVAINTEAFF
>TRBV20-1
CSARDRGIGSTIYF
>TRBV7-6
CVSSLFTGPCEQYF
>TRBV20-1
CSAIDRTGSGENYNEQFF
>TRBV29-1
CSVRDSSSGANVLTF
>TRBV5-1
CASSSHLLHGEHYF